These T cell receptor beta chains were read from a single sample in a study of cytomegalovirus exposure and HLA in healthy donors. Method: immunoSEQ multiplex PCR; TCRdb's copy keeps in-frame clones and lacks some. The sample lists 120,000 or so clones, roughly 80% seen once, with more than 3% in the top ten. Sequencing input: PBMCs. The origin of the receptors is a man aged 18 to 30 in good health and CMV-seropositive. Both conserved end residues are part of each CDR3. A D gene is named only where the DNA matches it firmly. The listing skips clone size in some rows; elsewhere it reads once, few, many or a size class.

cdr3_nt	cdr3_aa	clone_size	j_call	v_call	d_call
TGTGCCAGTAGTCGGGACAGGGTCACAGATACGCAGTATTTT	CASSRDRVTDTQYF	-	TRBJ2-3	TRBV19	TRBD1
TGCGCCAGCAGCTTGAGCGGAAGCGACTCCTACGAGCAGTACTTC	CASSLSGSDSYEQYF	-	TRBJ2-7	TRBV5-1	-
TGTGCCAGCAGTCCTCAAAGACAGAGACCGGATGAGCAGTTCTTC	CASSPQRQRPDEQFF	-	TRBJ2-1	TRBV2	-
TGTGCCAGCAGCCACGTGCGGGGACCCTACGAGCAGTACTTC	CASSHVRGPYEQYF	-	TRBJ2-7	TRBV11-2	-
TGCGCCAGCAGCTTGGGTCCGGGGGTCAGCTCCTACGAGCAGTACTTC	CASSLGPGVSSYEQYF	-	TRBJ2-7	TRBV5-1	-
TGTGTAGGGACATTAGGTGGAAACACCATATATTTT	CVGTLGGNTIYF	-	TRBJ1-3	TRBV30	-
TGCGCCAGCAGCTTGGATCTAGCGAGCAACACCGGGGAGCTGTTTTTT	CASSLDLASNTGELFF	-	TRBJ2-2	TRBV5-1	-
TGTGCCAGCAGCTTAGACAGGGGGCGGGAGCAGTACTTC	CASSLDRGREQYF	-	TRBJ2-7	TRBV7-6	TRBD1
TGCGCCAGCAGCCTTCCGAGCGGCCACAATGAGCAGTTCTTC	CASSLPSGHNEQFF	-	TRBJ2-1	TRBV5-1	-
TGTGCCAGCAGCCGAAGACCCCTAGCGGGAAGGGACAATGAGCAGTTCTTC	CASSRRPLAGRDNEQFF	-	TRBJ2-1	TRBV5-6	TRBD2
TGTGCCAGCAGTGAACTCCGCGGGGGAGATACGCAGTATTTT	CASSELRGGDTQYF	-	TRBJ2-3	TRBV2	TRBD2
TGCGCCAGAAACACGGGCGACGGGGGGCAGTTCTTC	CARNTGDGGQFF	-	TRBJ2-1	TRBV10-1	-
TGTGCCAGCAGTGGACCAGAGACAGGATTATCGGGAAACACCATATATTTT	CASSGPETGLSGNTIYF	-	TRBJ1-3	TRBV2	-
TGCGCCAGCAGCTTGAGAATGGGACAGGGGGCCGACGAGCAGTACTTC	CASSLRMGQGADEQYF	-	TRBJ2-7	TRBV5-1	TRBD1
TGCGCCAGCAGTCAACCCGACAAACCCGAGCGTACGGGAGCATACTACAATGAGCAGTTCTTC	CASSQPDKPERTGAYYNEQFF	-	TRBJ2-1	TRBV23-1	-
TGCGCCAGCAGCGGGTCTAGCCTCAGGAACGAGCAGTACTTC	CASSGSSLRNEQYF	-	TRBJ2-7	TRBV5-1	-
TGCGCCAGCAGCTTGGCTCCGGGGTCCTACGAGCAGTACTTC	CASSLAPGSYEQYF	-	TRBJ2-7	TRBV5-1	-
TGTGCCAGTAGTATGGGAGTGGAGCAGTTCTTC	CASSMGVEQFF	once	TRBJ2-1	TRBV19	-
TGTGCCAGCAGCTTAGACCGACTAGCGGGGGGAAAAAACATTCAGTACTTC	CASSLDRLAGGKNIQYF	-	TRBJ2-4	TRBV7-2	TRBD2
TGTGCCAGCAGCCGGACAGGGAGCCTATCTGGGGCCAACGTCCTGACTTTC	CASSRTGSLSGANVLTF	-	TRBJ2-6	TRBV7-9	TRBD1
TGTGCCAGCGGACAGGCCCCGAACACTGAAGCTTTCTTT	CASGQAPNTEAFF	few	TRBJ1-1	TRBV6-1	TRBD1
TGCGCCAGCAGCTTGTACGGTTTTGGACAGGGGACCGGGGAGCTGTTTTTT	CASSLYGFGQGTGELFF	once	TRBJ2-2	TRBV5-1	TRBD1
TGTGCCAGCAGCTTAGTTCTCCGCGGGACTGAAGCTTTCTTT	CASSLVLRGTEAFF	few	TRBJ1-1	TRBV11-3	-
TGTGCCAGCAGCCTAGCCGGGACTAGCGGGGGGGGCTCCTACGAGCAGTACTTC	CASSLAGTSGGGSYEQYF	-	TRBJ2-7	TRBV7-2	TRBD2
TGCGCCAGCAGCTTGGCGGGGGGCGACACTGAAGCTTTCTTT	CASSLAGGDTEAFF	-	TRBJ1-1	TRBV5-1	-
TGTGCCAGCTCCGGACAGGGCGGCGAGCAGTACTTC	CASSGQGGEQYF	-	TRBJ2-7	TRBV18	TRBD1
TGCGCCAGCAGCTTGGGGTGGGGCAGTTCCTACGAGCAGTACTTC	CASSLGWGSSYEQYF	-	TRBJ2-7	TRBV5-1	-
TGTGCCAGCAGTGAAGGACTAGCGGGAGACAATGAGCAGTTCTTC	CASSEGLAGDNEQFF	-	TRBJ2-1	TRBV25-1	TRBD2
TGCGCCAGCAGCCAGAAGACTAGCGGATTACAAGAGACCCAGTACTTC	CASSQKTSGLQETQYF	-	TRBJ2-5	TRBV5-1	TRBD2
TGTGCCAGTAGTGCCAGAGTAGCGAAGGACAGGGTGAAGCCAGATACGCAGTATTTT	CASSARVAKDRVKPDTQYF	-	TRBJ2-3	TRBV19	TRBD1
TGCGCCAGCGGGACAGGGGGCCAGTACGAGCAGTACTTC	CASGTGGQYEQYF	-	TRBJ2-7	TRBV10-2	TRBD1
TGTGCCAGCACAGGGGAGCACGAGCAGTACTTC	CASTGEHEQYF	-	TRBJ2-7	TRBV6-5	-
TGTGCCAGCAGTCCGAGAAGGGGGACGGGCCTGGACGAGCAGTACTTC	CASSPRRGTGLDEQYF	-	TRBJ2-7	TRBV28	-
TGTGCCAGCAGCTCAAGGACAGGGCGGGGAGAGACCCAGTACTTC	CASSSRTGRGETQYF	-	TRBJ2-5	TRBV5-4	TRBD1
TGTGCCAGCAGTTCTTACAGGGGCCCGAACTATGGCTACACCTTC	CASSSYRGPNYGYTF	few	TRBJ1-2	TRBV27	TRBD1
TGTGCCATCAGTGCAAGGTCGGAGGGGTTTTTCTACACCTTC	CAISARSEGFFYTF	-	TRBJ1-2	TRBV10-3	-
TGTGCCAGCAGCCAAGATCGCGGGGCAGGGCCCGAGACCCAGTACTTC	CASSQDRGAGPETQYF	-	TRBJ2-5	TRBV14	-
TGTGCCAGCAGCTTGGTTAGTGATACGCAGTATTTT	CASSLVSDTQYF	-	TRBJ2-3	TRBV7-9	-